Each of the 30 T cell receptor beta chains below was sequenced from the same sample in a study of radiation and T cells in renal cell carcinoma. Stated time point: baseline pretreatment blood. Regarding treatment: 15 Gy SBRT to primary tumor, nephrectomy 4 weeks later. Here immunoSEQ multiplex PCR was the method, and the copy in TCRdb shows in-frame clones only, minus some. Of approximately 140,000 clones in the sample, around four fifths were seen once. The source was blood, collected from a patient whose treatment included radiotherapy and nephrectomy. Receptors were obtained from a woman in her forties or fifties with renal cell carcinoma.

The V and J genes are TRBV18 and TRBJ1-4; 7 nucleotides line up with TRBD1. This CDR3 has 16 amino acids. Trimming at V came to 5 bases and at J to 7 bases, leaving 13 bases not matched to a gene. Germline values: CDR1 KGHSH, CDR2 LQKENI. DNA of the CDR3: TGTGCCAGCTCATCCGACAGGGACACCCCTCGTGAAAAACTGTTTTTT. It translates to CASSSDRDTPREKLFF.

V gene TRBV6-1 combines with J gene TRBJ2-5; D remains unclear. Germline CDR1 is MNHNS and CDR2 is SASEGT. The length of the CDR3 is 13 residues. Between the trimmed V and J ends, which lost 3 bases and 2 bases, there was a span of 7 bases. CDR3 protein: CASSDRSQETQYF. The CDR3 DNA follows: TGTGCCAGCAGTGATCGATCACAAGAGACCCAGTACTTC.

This clone has only one observation. V usage is TRBV5-1 and J usage is TRBJ1-3; D is undetermined. Trimming took off 2 bases at V and 0 bases at J, with 9 bases between the two ends. The CDR3 consists of 15 residues. Germline V gene data show CDR1 as SGHRS and CDR2 as YFSETQ. CDR3 nucleotide sequence: TGCGCCAGCAGCTTAAGAGGGAACTCTGGAAACACCATATATTTT. This sequence encodes CASSLRGNSGNTIYF. Filled out from reference TRBV5-1 and TRBJ1-3, the complete variable domain reads KAGVTQTPRYLIKTRGQQVTLSCSPISGHRSVSWYQQTPGQGLQFLFEYFSETQRNKGNFPGRFSGRQFSNSRSEMNVSTLELGDSALYLCASSLRGNSGNTIYFGEGSWLTVV.

In this sample, this clone turned up once. This chain links TRBV6-5 with TRBJ2-1, with 8 bases matching TRBD1. This CDR3 comprises 14 residues. Germline-derived CDR1 and CDR2 are MNHEY and SVGAGI. V lost 7 bases to trimming and J lost 5 bases; unmatched junction nucleotides: 7. In DNA, the CDR3 is TGTGCCAGCACTCGGACAGGGCGGAACAATGAGCAGTTCTTC. Translated, it gives CASTRTGRNNEQFF.

In regard to this clone: The junction departs from germline at one end; a sequencing error may be responsible. The chain joins TRBV4-3 to TRBJ1-1; no reliable D call. In germline, CDR1 is LGHNA, CDR2 YSLEER. This CDR3 is 15 amino acids long. The CDR3 is CASSQDPPGNTEAFF. Written as DNA, the CDR3 is TGCGCCAGCAGTCAAGATCCCCCAGGGAACACTGAAGCTTTCTTT.

The genes are TRBV28 and TRBJ2-3; 14 bases line up with TRBD2. This CDR3 spans 17 amino acids. The trim removed 6 bases at V and 6 bases at J, leaving 11 bases unmatched. The germline V gene encodes CDR1 MDHEN and CDR2 SYDVKM. This CDR3 reads CASSLPRTSGGFDTQYF. The CDR3, as DNA: TGTGCCAGCAGCCTTCCTCGGACTAGCGGGGGGTTCGATACGCAGTATTTT.

The rearrangement links TRBV6-6 to TRBJ1-1; a possible D gene is TRBD1 (6 bases). V was trimmed by 4 bases and J by 1 base, leaving 10 bases between them. The CDR3 length is 14 residues. CDR1 MNHNY and CDR2 SVGAGI come from the germline V gene (reference sequence). The CDR3 sequence is CASSWTATNTEAFF. CDR3 DNA sequence: TGTGCCAGCAGTTGGACAGCGACGAACACTGAAGCTTTCTTT.

The table lists this clone with a few counts. The chain combines TRBV4-3 with TRBJ1-2; 8 nucleotides agree with TRBD1. Germline trimming cut 1 base from V and 4 bases from J; bases unmatched to any gene: 2. CDR3 length: 14 residues. From germline, CDR1 is LGHNA and CDR2 YSLEER. CDR3 in DNA: TGCGCCAGCAGCCAAGGGACAGGGAGCTATGGCTACACCTTC. The encoded protein is CASSQGTGSYGYTF.

The chain couples TRBV9 to TRBJ2-7; either TRBD1 or TRBD2 may fit D (5 bases each). With 0 bases removed from V and 2 bases from J, the gap between germline ends came to 9 bases. Germline CDR1 SGDLS, CDR2 YYNGEE. CDR3 size: 14 residues. CDR3 nucleotides: TGTGCCAGCAGCGTAGGTGGGGGAACCTACGAGCAGTACTTC. The encoded protein is CASSVGGGTYEQYF.

The chain is built from TRBV7-8 and TRBJ1-3; 9 positions agree with TRBD1. The CDR3 sequence is 16 residues long. V lost 4 bases and J lost 4; bases outside the gene matches: 8. From germline, CDR1 is SGHVS and CDR2 FQNEAQ. This CDR3 reads CASSSLTGGSGNTIYF. CDR3 bases: TGTGCCAGCAGCTCCCTAACAGGGGGCTCCGGAAACACCATATATTTT. Looking up the rest from reference TRBV7-8 and TRBJ1-3 gives the full variable domain: GAGVSQSPRYKVAKRGQDVALRCDPISGHVSLFWYQQALGQGPEFLTYFQNEAQLDKSGLPSDRFFAERPEGSVSTLKIQRTQQEDSAVYLCASSSLTGGSGNTIYFGEGSWLTVV.

V and J are TRBV5-4 and TRBJ2-7, with 10 nucleotides matching TRBD1. V trimming: 5 bases; J trimming: 4 bases; junction bases outside the gene matches: 6. The CDR3 contains 14 residues. Germline CDR1 and CDR2: SGHNT and YYREEE (reference sequence). In DNA form, the CDR3 reads TGTGCCAGCAGGGACAGGGGGGCGCCGTACGAGCAGTACTTC. Translated, it gives CASRDRGAPYEQYF.

This chain connects TRBV4-3 to TRBJ1-5; D is uncertain. Germline V CDR1 and CDR2: LGHNA, YSLEER. The CDR3 has 14 residues. V lost 1 base and J 9 bases, leaving 13 bases between the germline ends. CDR3 residues: CASSQGLDGLPQHF. DNA of the CDR3: TGCGCCAGCAGCCAAGGTCTGGACGGGTTGCCCCAGCATTTT.

The chain recombines TRBV27 with TRBJ2-7; 10 nucleotides align to TRBD1. V lost 3 bases and J lost 7; bases outside the gene matches: 3. Germline lookup yields CDR1 MNHEY and CDR2 SMNVEV (reference sequence). This CDR3 contains 13 residues. CDR3 DNA sequence: TGTGCCAGCAGTTTGGACAGGGGGTTTGAGCAGTACTTC. Translating gives CASSLDRGFEQYF.

V gene TRBV29-1 combines with J gene TRBJ2-5; tentative D call: TRBD1 (6 bases). Germline values: CDR1 SQVTM, CDR2 ANQGSEA. Trimming shortened V by 6 bases and J by 5 bases, and 22 bases separated the two germline ends. The CDR3 length is 15 residues. Here the CDR3 DNA reads TGCAGCGTCCTCGGGGTGGGGGCTTCACGTGAGACCCAGTACTTC. Protein: CSVLGVGASRETQYF.

The chain has TRBV2 and TRBJ1-5, with D possibly being TRBD1 (5 bases). The CDR3 extends over 14 amino acids. With 4 bases removed from V and 4 bases from J, the gap between germline ends came to 11 bases. Germline CDR1 reads SNHLY; CDR2 reads FYNNEI. This chain's CDR3 is CASSGQWGNQPQHF. The DNA for the CDR3 is TGTGCCAGCAGTGGACAGTGGGGAAATCAGCCCCAGCATTTT.

This rearrangement joins TRBV25-1 to TRBJ2-7; no firm D call. CDR3 length: 12 amino acids. The V end was cut by 4 bases, the J end by 3 bases, with 7 bases between. Per germline, CDR1 MGHDK and CDR2 SYGVNS. CDR3 bases: TGTGCCAGCAGTGTTGACGACTACGAGCAGTACTTC. It encodes CASSVDDYEQYF.

The CDR3 nucleotides read TGCGCCAGCAGTTCCGTAGGTGAAAAACTGTTTTTT. It yields the protein CASSSVGEKLFF. This rearrangement joins TRBV10-1 to TRBJ1-4; the D is unclear. The CDR3 spans 12 residues. V gave up 5 bases and J gave up 7 bases, with 8 bases separating them. Looked up from germline, CDR1 is WNHNN and CDR2 is SYGVQD (reference sequence).

This clone has only one observation. The chain joins TRBV30 to TRBJ2-3, with D perhaps matching TRBD1 (5 bases). This CDR3 is 13 amino acids long. V dropped 4 bases and J dropped 4 bases, with 12 bases sitting between them. The germline V gene encodes CDR1 GTSNPN and CDR2 SVGIG (reference sequence). The CDR3 sequence is CAWKQGRADTQYF. CDR3 sequence (DNA): TGTGCCTGGAAGCAGGGTCGGGCAGATACGCAGTATTTT.

This clone was observed once. The J gene is TRBJ2-3, the V gene TRBV25-1; D unresolved. This CDR3 region has 10 residues. Germline loops: CDR1 MGHDK, CDR2 SYGVNS. The V and J ends lost 6 bases and 2 bases respectively, with 0 bases between them. The CDR3 loop reads CASSTDTQYF. The CDR3 DNA follows: TGTGCCAGCAGCACAGATACGCAGTATTTT.

The CDR3 DNA is TGTGCCAGCGGGGACAGTATTAACTATGGCTACACCTTC. Amino acids: CASGDSINYGYTF. V gene TRBV7-9 combines with J gene TRBJ1-2; TRBD1 aligns across 7 bases. Unmatched junction bases numbered 4, after V lost 8 bases and J lost 1 base. This CDR3 is 13 amino acids long. Germline V CDR1 and CDR2: SEHNR, FQNEAQ (reference sequence).

This chain joins TRBV5-1 and TRBJ1-1; 10 bases align to TRBD1. Germline V gives CDR1 SGHRS, CDR2 YFSETQ. J was trimmed by 8 bases and V by 4 bases; bases with no gene match: 5. The CDR3 has 13 amino acids. This chain's CDR3 is CASSGQGELEAFF. The CDR3 nucleotides read TGCGCCAGCAGCGGACAGGGGGAACTGGAAGCTTTCTTT.

The rearrangement joins TRBV9 to TRBJ2-5; no reliable D call. Germline assignment: CDR1 SGDLS and CDR2 YYNGEE. The germline V and J ends were trimmed by 5 bases and 1 base, with 6 bases remaining between them. The CDR3 has 12 amino acids. The CDR3 DNA is TGTGCCAGCAGTCGGGTCCAAGAGACCCAGTACTTC. This gives the protein CASSRVQETQYF.

V usage is TRBV2 and J usage is TRBJ1-6; 8 bases align to TRBD1. V lost 8 bases, J lost 7 bases, and 7 bases stayed unmatched. CDR1 SNHLY and CDR2 FYNNEI come from the germline V gene. The CDR3 has 14 residues. CDR3 sequence (DNA): TGTGCCAGCGGACAGGGCGGGGGGAATTCACCCCTCCACTTT. It codes for CASGQGGGNSPLHF.

This clone has a count of ten or more. V is TRBV6-7 and J is TRBJ2-7; TRBD2 might be the D (5 bases). TRBV6-7 is known as an ORF, though its function is uncertain. Trimming pared 6 bases from V and 4 bases from J, leaving 16 bases between. CDR3 length equals 14 residues. The DNA for the CDR3 is TGTGCCAGCAGCCCTGGGAGTAGCGCGTACGAGCAGTACTTC. It yields the protein CASSPGSSAYEQYF.

The J gene is TRBJ1-1, the V gene TRBV7-2; D gene unclear. Trimming removed 1 base at V and 3 bases at J, with 21 bases between. The CDR3 spans 18 residues. The germline V gene encodes CDR1 SGHTA and CDR2 FQGNSA. The CDR3 sequence: CASSLVRHSLLSHTEAFF. The CDR3 DNA is TGTGCCAGCAGCTTAGTTCGTCACAGCTTGCTTTCTCACACTGAAGCTTTCTTT.

The chain combines TRBV5-5 with TRBJ1-2; D is undetermined. Trimming left V 4 bases short and J 2 bases short, with 6 bases between. This CDR3 region has 12 residues. CDR1 is SGHKS, CDR2 YYEKEE, per germline (reference sequence). This CDR3 reads CASSIVNYGYTF. The CDR3 nucleotides are TGTGCCAGCAGCATAGTAAACTATGGCTACACCTTC.

The genes are TRBV9 and TRBJ2-5, with 14 bases aligning to TRBD2. CDR1 is SGDLS and CDR2 is YYNGEE in the germline V gene. This CDR3 comprises 17 residues. The V gene end was trimmed by 0 bases and the J gene end by 4 bases; junction bases not matched to a gene: 5. Here the CDR3 reads CASSVATGTSGRETQYF. The CDR3 DNA follows: TGTGCCAGCAGCGTAGCTACCGGGACTAGCGGGAGAGAGACCCAGTACTTC.

This sequence joins TRBV28 and TRBJ1-2, with TRBD1 matching over 8 bases. V lost 5 bases and J lost 6; bases outside the gene matches: 8. The CDR3 totals 14 residues. Germline values: CDR1 MDHEN, CDR2 SYDVKM. The CDR3 sequence: CASSHPDRGNGYTF. The CDR3 DNA is TGTGCCAGCAGTCACCCAGACAGGGGAAATGGCTACACCTTC.

V usage is TRBV7-2 and J usage is TRBJ1-4, with 7 nucleotides matching TRBD1. The CDR3 spans 15 residues. The junction had 7 bases not matched to a gene; V was cut back by 1 base and J by 8 bases. Germline CDR1 reads SGHTA; CDR2 reads FQGNSA. CDR3 nucleotides: TGTGCCAGCAGCTTAGAGGGACAGCGCGGGGAAAAACTGTTTTTT. Translated, it gives CASSLEGQRGEKLFF. Filled out from reference TRBV7-2 and TRBJ1-4, the complete variable domain reads GAGVSQSPSNKVTEKGKDVELRCDPISGHTALYWYRQSLGQGLEFLIYFQGNSAPDKSGLPSDRFSAERTGGSVSTLTIQRTQQEDSAVYLCASSLEGQRGEKLFFGSGTQLSVL.

The chain joins TRBV6-5 to TRBJ1-1; D uncertain. CDR3 size: 13 residues. V shed 4 bases and J shed 0 bases, with 6 bases lying between them. Germline values: CDR1 MNHEY, CDR2 SVGAGI. CDR3 region: CASSSLVNTEAFF. The CDR3 coding sequence is TGTGCCAGCAGTTCTTTGGTGAACACTGAAGCTTTCTTT.